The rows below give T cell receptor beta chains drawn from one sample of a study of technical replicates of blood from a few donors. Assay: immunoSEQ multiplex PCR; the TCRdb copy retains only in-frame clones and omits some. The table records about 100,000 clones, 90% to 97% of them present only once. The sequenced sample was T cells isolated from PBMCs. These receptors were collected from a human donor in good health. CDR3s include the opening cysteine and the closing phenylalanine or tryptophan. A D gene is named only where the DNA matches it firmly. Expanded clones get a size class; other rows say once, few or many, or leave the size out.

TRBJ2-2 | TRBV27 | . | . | TGTGCCAGCAGTTTACGGAACACCGGGGAGCTGTTTTTT | CASSLRNTGELFF
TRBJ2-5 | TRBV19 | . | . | TGTGCCTCGAGAGAGGGGGAGAGCGGAGAGACCCAGTACTTC | CASREGESGETQYF
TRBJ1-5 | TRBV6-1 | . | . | TGTGCCAGCAGTCCTAACTATCAGCCCCAGCATTTT | CASSPNYQPQHF
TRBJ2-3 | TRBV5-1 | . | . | TGCGCCAGCAGCTTTCAGGGAGATACGCAGTATTTT | CASSFQGDTQYF
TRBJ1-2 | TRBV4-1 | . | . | TGCGCCAGCAGCCCGGGTCTTCAGAGGAATACTAACTATGGCTACACCTTC | CASSPGLQRNTNYGYTF
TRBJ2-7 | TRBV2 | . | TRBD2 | TGTGCCAGCAGTGAATTGGCTGGACTAGCGGATAACCGCTACGAGCAGTACTTC | CASSELAGLADNRYEQYF
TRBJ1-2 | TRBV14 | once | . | TGTGCCAGCAGCCAAAAACTGGGGGCACGCGGCTACACCTTC | CASSQKLGARGYTF
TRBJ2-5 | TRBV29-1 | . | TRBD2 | TGCAGCGTTGGCGGGACTAGCGGGAAATCGGAGACCCAGTACTTC | CSVGGTSGKSETQYF
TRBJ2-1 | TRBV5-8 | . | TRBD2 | TGTGCCAGCAGCTTTCGACTAGCGGGGGGCAATGAGCAGTTCTTC | CASSFRLAGGNEQFF
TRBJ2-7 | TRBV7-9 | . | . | TGTGCCAGCAGCTTAGCCATGCAGGGTGGCACCTACGAGCAGTACTTC | CASSLAMQGGTYEQYF
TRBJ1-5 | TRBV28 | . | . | TGTGCCAGCAGACAAATAACATTTAATCAGCCCCAGCATTTT | CASRQITFNQPQHF
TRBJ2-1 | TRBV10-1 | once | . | TGCGCCAGCGGTGACCGGAATGAGCAGTTCTTC | CASGDRNEQFF